Sequencing of this TCR beta chain was carried out in a study of cytomegalovirus exposure and HLA in healthy donors. At collection, donors were nominally healthy, but unrecorded immune exposures were probable. PCR was performed using 60 Vbeta and 13 Jbeta primers. Sequencing used immunoSEQ multiplex PCR; TCRdb keeps in-frame clones, though not all of them. The sample has about 140,000 clones, about 75% seen once. About this clone itself: Its antigen is undetermined.

General study results and limits: In an earlier analysis, most TCR beta V segments were productive about 90% or about 30% of the time. Diagnosis of cytomegalovirus status made by the classifier reportedly showed high specificity and sensitivity. Later on, a genetic analysis was performed. It linked a missense variant in DCLRE1C with V- and J-gene trimming of TCR beta.

The sequence was collected from a woman in her 30s in good health and CMV-seronegative. Sequenced: PBMCs.

The CDR3 loop is CASSPEGGPGYTF. CDR3 nucleotides: TGTGCCAGCAGCCCAGAAGGGGGCCCTGGCTACACCTTC. The rearrangement links TRBV6-5 to TRBJ1-2; 7 nucleotides match TRBD1. V lost 6 bases and J lost 7; bases outside the gene matches: 8. This CDR3 is built from 13 residues. Germline loops: CDR1 MNHEY, CDR2 SVGAGI.